This is a list of T cell receptor beta chains from one sample in a study of tumor-infiltrating lymphocytes in primary liver carcinoma. One entry per CDR3 protein results from TCRdb running MiXCR on the multiplex PCR reads. Of approximately 110,000 distinct CDR3 sequences in the sample, 65% were seen once. The sample consisted of liver tumor tissue from sampling region 1. The receptor set was obtained from an older woman with primary liver carcinoma and hepatitis B virus infection. Both conserved end residues are part of each CDR3. A D gene is named only where the DNA matches it firmly. Expanded clones are given a class, and other clones once, few, many or no size at all.

d_call,clone_size,j_call,v_call,cdr3_length,cdr3_nt,cdr3_aa
TRBD1,many,TRBJ2-3,TRBV5-4,16,TGTGCCAGCAGCTCGTCGTCAGGGGGAAGCACAGATACGCAGTATTTT,CASSSSSGGSTDTQYF
TRBD2,once,TRBJ2-3,TRBV29-1,14,TGCGGCGCTGACAACGCGGGAGTGGCATATACGCAGTATTTT,CGADNAGVAYTQYF
NA,many,TRBJ1-2,TRBV6-5,15,TGTGCCAGCAGCCAAGTAACTGGGGCAGCAGGAGGCTACACCTTC,CASSQVTGAAGGYTF
NA,NA,TRBJ1-2,TRBV28,14,TGTGCCAGCAGCTACGGGGACGGAGGGTATGGCTACACCTTC,CASSYGDGGYGYTF
TRBD1,medium-sized,TRBJ2-7,TRBV11-2,13,TGTGCCAGCAGCCCGACAGGGTTCGGCGAGCAGTACTTC,CASSPTGFGEQYF
NA,NA,TRBJ2-2,TRBV6-6,16,TGTGCCAGCAGCTCCACTAGCTCCCGGAACACCGGGGGGCTGTTTTTT,CASSSTSSRNTGGLFF
TRBD1,NA,TRBJ1-5,TRBV5-6,14,TGTGCCAGCAGCCGACAGGGCCTCAATCAGCCCCAGCATTTT,CASSRQGLNQPQHF
NA,NA,TRBJ1-3,TRBV7-3,15,TGTGCCAGCAGCTTATCCGGAGGGGCCGGAAACACCATATATTTT,CASSLSGGAGNTIYF
TRBD1,NA,TRBJ1-1,TRBV29-1,12,TGCAGCGCCAGGGGGGGTACCACTGAAGCTTTCTTT,CSARGGTTEAFF
NA,many,TRBJ2-3,TRBV7-9,15,TGTGCCAGCACTCCCCCTGGGAGTTGGGAAGATACGCAGTATTTT,CASTPPGSWEDTQYF
NA,NA,TRBJ2-2,TRBV5-4,12,TGTGCCAGCAGCCGGTCCACCGGGGAGCTGCTTTTT,CASSRSTGELLF
NA,NA,TRBJ1-5,TRBV6-5,15,TGTGCCAGCAGTGAGGGGGGGAATAACACTCAGCCCCAGCATTTT,CASSEGGNNTQPQHF
TRBD2,NA,TRBJ2-5,TRBV7-8,16,TGTGCCAGCAGCCACTCAGGGCTAGCGGGAATCTCGACCCAGTACTTC,CASSHSGLAGISTQYF
NA,NA,TRBJ2-1,TRBV28,13,TGTGCCAGCAGTTTCAGAGATGTTAATGAGCAGTTCTTC,CASSFRDVNEQFF
NA,many,TRBJ2-1,TRBV12-3/TRBV12-4,12,TGTGCCAGCAGTTTACGTGCGAATGAGCAGTTCTTC,CASSLRANEQFF
NA,NA,TRBJ2-7,TRBV7-2,14,TGTGCCAGCAGCTTAGTTCCGGGTGGAAGGGAGCAGTACTTC,CASSLVPGGREQYF
TRBD1,NA,TRBJ2-3,TRBV4-1,14,TGCGCCAGCAACCAGATGAAGGGGGCGGATACGCAGTATTTT,CASNQMKGADTQYF
NA,many,TRBJ2-7,TRBV29-1,12,TGCAGCGTTGAGGACGGGTCCTACGAGCAGTACTTC,CSVEDGSYEQYF
NA,NA,TRBJ1-1,TRBV7-8,13,TGTGCCAGCAGCTCGAAGAGCGTAACTGAAGCTTTCTTT,CASSSKSVTEAFF
TRBD2,NA,TRBJ2-1,TRBV11-3,14,TGTCCCAGCAGCTTAGACGCGGGAGGATTCGAGCAGTTCTTC,CPSSLDAGGFEQFF
TRBD1,NA,TRBJ2-3,TRBV30,15,TGTGCCTGGAGTGTACGACAGGGCTTCACAGATACGCAGTATTTT,CAWSVRQGFTDTQYF
NA,NA,TRBJ2-2,TRBV10-3,13,TGTGCCAACATAGCCACTGTTACGGGGGAGCTGTTTTTT,CANIATVTGELFF
TRBD1,NA,TRBJ2-3,TRBV2,16,TGTGCCAGCAGTGATTGGGGGACAGGAAGTATAGATACGCAGTATTTT,CASSDWGTGSIDTQYF
NA,NA,TRBJ2-3,TRBV5-6,15,TGTGCCAGCAGCCTTGGGGCGGGTCGCTCAGATACGCAGTATTTT,CASSLGAGRSDTQYF